The entry that follows covers one TCR beta chain sequence. The sample comes from a study of blood T cell repertoires in COVID-19. Across the study: Acute-phase and convalescent COVID-19 samples originated in the United States, Italy and Spain. From T cells, B-cell-depleted T cells, or PBMCs came the material, which was cDNA or gDNA.

CDR1 and CDR2 from the germline V gene are KGHSH and LQKENI. Trimming took 6 bases from V and 6 from J, leaving 13 bases between them. The CDR3 length is 13 residues. Per the original methods: For nucleated cells, counts were estimated from reference gene primer amplification. Repertoires were generated with immunoSEQ multiplex PCR, while TCRdb's copy carries only in-frame clones and drops some. Clone size and the V and J calls come from that table; the DNA yielded D and trimming. The sample carries over 65,000 clones, about 82% recorded once. This TCR came from a man older than 75 with active or convalescent COVID-19. Sequencing input: peripheral blood. V gene TRBV18 combines with J gene TRBJ2-3, with a tentative D call TRBD1 (6 bases). This chain's CDR3 is CASSSSQGDTQYF. CDR3 nucleotide sequence: TGTGCCAGCTCGTCATCCCAGGGGGATACGCAGTATTTT.